A single T cell receptor (beta chain) is shown here with its context. The target antigen is unknown. A read error may account for a junction end that differs from germline. Germline V gene sequence: CDR1 DFQATT, CDR2 SNEGSKA (reference sequence). The CDR3 spans 15 residues. This specimen belongs to a study of glioma-infiltrating T cells. Study overall: Blood libraries targeted about 4- to 11-fold coverage of roughly 1 million T cells.

Whole-study findings and limits: Only very few CDR3 sequences appeared in both tissue and blood. A blood CDR3 motif signature was depleted in highly divergent patients.

Using RNA template, CDR3s of TCR alpha and beta were amplified with iRepertoire arm-PCR. Input was roughly 85-450 ng of tissue mRNA or PBMC total RNA. TCRdb processed the multiplex PCR reads anew with MiXCR; each CDR3 protein has one entry. The sample lists a few hundred thousand distinct CDR3 sequences, 41% seen once, with about 12% in the top ten. The source material was glioma tissue, nonneoplastic brain tissue, or PBMCs (not recorded which). This sequence was found in a human donor with low-grade glioma or glioblastoma, undergoing nonglioma brain surgery, or in good health (not recorded which). V and J are TRBV20-1 and TRBJ1-1; D may be TRBD1 (5 bases). The CDR3, as DNA: TGCACTGCTATCAGGGCATATACGGGGAACACTGAAGCTTTCTTT. Protein sequence: CTAIRAYTGNTEAFF.